These T cell receptor beta chains were read from a single sample in a study of HIV-infected patients and healthy controls. TCRdb used MiXCR to reprocess the 5' RACE reads, holding one entry per CDR3 protein. The sample contains fewer than 20,000 distinct CDR3 sequences, roughly 9% of which appear only once. Sequenced sample: blood. Receptors originate from an adult in good health. CDR3s include the opening cysteine and the closing phenylalanine or tryptophan. D genes are given only for firm matches. Not every row has a clone size; where given, it reads once, few, many or a size class.

j_call: TRBJ1-2; cdr3_length: 13; v_call: TRBV18; d_call: NA; clone_size: NA; cdr3_nt: TGTGCCAGCTCACCCCGGGAGGACCATGGCTACACCTTC; cdr3_aa: CASSPREDHGYTF
j_call: TRBJ2-2; cdr3_length: 15; v_call: TRBV5-1; d_call: TRBD2; clone_size: NA; cdr3_nt: TGCGCCAGCAGCCGGGGAGGGCCAGAGACCGGGGAGCTGTTTTTT; cdr3_aa: CASSRGGPETGELFF
j_call: TRBJ2-7; cdr3_length: 16; v_call: TRBV7-8; d_call: TRBD1; clone_size: many; cdr3_nt: TGTGCCAGCAGCTTAGCGCTTGGACAGGGTGTATACGAGCAGTACTTC; cdr3_aa: CASSLALGQGVYEQYF
j_call: TRBJ2-1; cdr3_length: 13; v_call: TRBV27; d_call: NA; clone_size: NA; cdr3_nt: TGTGCCAGCAGTTCACCCGGAGACAATGAGCAGTTCTTC; cdr3_aa: CASSSPGDNEQFF
j_call: TRBJ2-7; cdr3_length: 11; v_call: TRBV30; d_call: NA; clone_size: NA; cdr3_nt: TGTGCCTGGAGTGTAGGGGGAAACCGTGTGTTC; cdr3_aa: CAWSVGGNRVF
j_call: TRBJ2-7; cdr3_length: 12; v_call: TRBV20-1; d_call: NA; clone_size: many; cdr3_nt: TGCAGTGCTAATGGCCGTCCCTACGAGCAGTACTTC; cdr3_aa: CSANGRPYEQYF
j_call: TRBJ2-5; cdr3_length: 16; v_call: TRBV11-2; d_call: TRBD1; clone_size: NA; cdr3_nt: TGTGCCAGCAGCTCTAGCCGGGACAGGGGGCCGGAGACCCAGTACTTC; cdr3_aa: CASSSSRDRGPETQYF
j_call: TRBJ1-1; cdr3_length: 13; v_call: TRBV7-2; d_call: NA; clone_size: few; cdr3_nt: TGTGCCAGCAGCTTCGAACGGGGCCGTGAAGCTTTCTTT; cdr3_aa: CASSFERGREAFF
j_call: TRBJ2-7; cdr3_length: 13; v_call: TRBV5-1; d_call: NA; clone_size: many; cdr3_nt: TGCGCCAGCAGCTTAAGTTCCCGGAACGAGCAGTACTTC; cdr3_aa: CASSLSSRNEQYF
j_call: TRBJ2-3; cdr3_length: 14; v_call: TRBV10-3; d_call: NA; clone_size: many; cdr3_nt: TGTGCCACCGGGGGTGGGGGCAACACAGATACGCAGTATTTT; cdr3_aa: CATGGGGNTDTQYF
j_call: TRBJ2-7; cdr3_length: 15; v_call: TRBV29-1; d_call: TRBD2; clone_size: many; cdr3_nt: TGCAGCGTTGAAGGGCTAGCGGGATCCCCCTACGAGCAGTACTTC; cdr3_aa: CSVEGLAGSPYEQYF
j_call: TRBJ2-7; cdr3_length: 14; v_call: TRBV11-2; d_call: NA; clone_size: few; cdr3_nt: TGTGCCAGCAGCTTACTGACAAGAGGTGGCGAGCAGTACTTC; cdr3_aa: CASSLLTRGGEQYF
j_call: TRBJ2-3; cdr3_length: 13; v_call: TRBV28; d_call: NA; clone_size: medium-sized; cdr3_nt: TGTGCCACTGGGGGGACACCCACAGATACGCAGTATTTT; cdr3_aa: CATGGTPTDTQYF
j_call: TRBJ2-7; cdr3_length: 16; v_call: TRBV27; d_call: TRBD2; clone_size: few; cdr3_nt: TGTGCCAGCGGGGCCACAATAGCGGGAGGGCCCCACGAGCAGTACTTC; cdr3_aa: CASGATIAGGPHEQYF
j_call: TRBJ2-1; cdr3_length: 15; v_call: TRBV20-1; d_call: NA; clone_size: medium-sized; cdr3_nt: TGCAGTGCTAGAGATCTAGGAGCGTTCACCAATGAGCAGTTCTTC; cdr3_aa: CSARDLGAFTNEQFF
j_call: TRBJ2-3; cdr3_length: 17; v_call: TRBV28; d_call: NA; clone_size: many; cdr3_nt: TGTGCCAGCAGTTTATGGGCCAGCGGGCGAAGCACAGATACGCAGTATTTT; cdr3_aa: CASSLWASGRSTDTQYF
j_call: TRBJ1-5; cdr3_length: 16; v_call: TRBV28; d_call: NA; clone_size: many; cdr3_nt: TGTGCCAGCAGTTTATTGTCGGTTGCCCTAAATCAGCCCCAGCATTTT; cdr3_aa: CASSLLSVALNQPQHF
j_call: TRBJ2-7; cdr3_length: 14; v_call: TRBV5-1; d_call: NA; clone_size: many; cdr3_nt: TGCGCCAGCAGCTTGGAGGGCGATACCTACGAGCAGTACTTC; cdr3_aa: CASSLEGDTYEQYF
j_call: TRBJ1-5; cdr3_length: 15; v_call: TRBV4-2; d_call: TRBD1; clone_size: few; cdr3_nt: TGTGCCAGCAGCCAAGAGTACAGGGGCGGTCAGCCCCAGCATTTT; cdr3_aa: CASSQEYRGGQPQHF
j_call: TRBJ2-6; cdr3_length: 16; v_call: TRBV30; d_call: NA; clone_size: few; cdr3_nt: TGTGCCTGGAGGGTCAGGGGAGTTCCTGGGGCCAACGTCCTGACTTTC; cdr3_aa: CAWRVRGVPGANVLTF
j_call: TRBJ2-5; cdr3_length: 14; v_call: TRBV28; d_call: NA; clone_size: many; cdr3_nt: TGTGCCAGCAGCCCCGGACTCCCCCGGGAGACCCAGTACTTC; cdr3_aa: CASSPGLPRETQYF
j_call: TRBJ2-2; cdr3_length: 18; v_call: TRBV28; d_call: NA; clone_size: many; cdr3_nt: TGTGCCAGCAGTTTATGGGCTGCGGGAAAAAAGAACACCGGGGAGCTGTTTTTT; cdr3_aa: CASSLWAAGKKNTGELFF
j_call: TRBJ2-1; cdr3_length: 14; v_call: TRBV7-2; d_call: NA; clone_size: many; cdr3_nt: TGTGCCAGCAGGGAGAGCAGCCTTCTTGGGGAGCAGTTCTTC; cdr3_aa: CASRESSLLGEQFF
j_call: TRBJ2-3; cdr3_length: 15; v_call: TRBV7-9; d_call: NA; clone_size: many; cdr3_nt: TGTGCCAGCACCGGGTCAAGCAGGGTCACAGATACGCAGTATTTT; cdr3_aa: CASTGSSRVTDTQYF
j_call: TRBJ2-7; cdr3_length: 12; v_call: TRBV30; d_call: NA; clone_size: many; cdr3_nt: TGTGCCTGGAGCGACAGCTCCTACGAGCAGTACTTC; cdr3_aa: CAWSDSSYEQYF
j_call: TRBJ2-3; cdr3_length: 15; v_call: TRBV29-1; d_call: TRBD1; clone_size: many; cdr3_nt: TGCAGCGGCCGGACAGGGTCGCGGGGCACAGATACGCAGTATTTT; cdr3_aa: CSGRTGSRGTDTQYF
j_call: TRBJ2-3; cdr3_length: 13; v_call: TRBV20-1; d_call: TRBD2; clone_size: many; cdr3_nt: TGCAGCGGAGGCGGACGGGGGGCAGATACGCAGTATTTT; cdr3_aa: CSGGGRGADTQYF
j_call: TRBJ2-2; cdr3_length: 15; v_call: TRBV6-5; d_call: TRBD1; clone_size: medium-sized; cdr3_nt: TGTGCCAGCAGTTATCGGACAGGGAACACCGGGGAGCTGTTTTTT; cdr3_aa: CASSYRTGNTGELFF
j_call: TRBJ2-1; cdr3_length: 15; v_call: TRBV7-3; d_call: NA; clone_size: many; cdr3_nt: TGTGCCAGCAGCCTACAACTAGATTCCCACAATGAGCAGTTCTTC; cdr3_aa: CASSLQLDSHNEQFF
j_call: TRBJ1-1; cdr3_length: 13; v_call: TRBV18; d_call: NA; clone_size: many; cdr3_nt: TGTGCCAGCTCATCGGACAAGAACACTGAAGCTTTCTTT; cdr3_aa: CASSSDKNTEAFF
j_call: TRBJ2-5; cdr3_length: 15; v_call: TRBV5-1; d_call: NA; clone_size: medium-sized; cdr3_nt: TGCGCCAGCAGCACCCCCGGGACATCCCAAGAGACCCAGTACTTC; cdr3_aa: CASSTPGTSQETQYF
j_call: TRBJ2-7; cdr3_length: 14; v_call: TRBV20-1; d_call: TRBD2; clone_size: many; cdr3_nt: TGCAGTGCTAGGACTAGCGGGAGATTCGACGAGCAGTACTTC; cdr3_aa: CSARTSGRFDEQYF
j_call: TRBJ1-2; cdr3_length: 13; v_call: TRBV28; d_call: NA; clone_size: NA; cdr3_nt: TGTGCCAGCAGTTTCCGGGCTTACAATGGCTACACCTTC; cdr3_aa: CASSFRAYNGYTF
j_call: TRBJ2-5; cdr3_length: 12; v_call: TRBV6-5; d_call: NA; clone_size: many; cdr3_nt: TGTGCCAGCAGTGGATTTTCGGGAACCCAGTACTTC; cdr3_aa: CASSGFSGTQYF
j_call: TRBJ2-1; cdr3_length: 17; v_call: TRBV20-1; d_call: NA; clone_size: medium-sized; cdr3_nt: TGCAGTGCTAGAGATCAAAGGGGGACCCACGCCATCAATGAGCAGTTCTTC; cdr3_aa: CSARDQRGTHAINEQFF
j_call: TRBJ1-5; cdr3_length: 15; v_call: TRBV28; d_call: NA; clone_size: many; cdr3_nt: TGTGCCAGCAGTTTAAGGACACTAAGCAATCAGCCCCAGCATTTT; cdr3_aa: CASSLRTLSNQPQHF
j_call: TRBJ2-7; cdr3_length: 14; v_call: TRBV5-5; d_call: NA; clone_size: NA; cdr3_nt: TGTGCCAGCAGCTCCCGCCCTAGGGAAGGCGAGCAGTACTTC; cdr3_aa: CASSSRPREGEQYF
j_call: TRBJ1-1; cdr3_length: 14; v_call: TRBV5-1; d_call: TRBD1; clone_size: many; cdr3_nt: TGCGCCAGCAGCTTGCGGGGAGGACAGGGTGAAGCTTTCTTT; cdr3_aa: CASSLRGGQGEAFF
j_call: TRBJ1-2; cdr3_length: 19; v_call: TRBV7-9; d_call: NA; clone_size: many; cdr3_nt: TGTGCCAGCAGCTTACCGACCGACGGATCCTCTATAGCTAACTATGGCTACACCTTC; cdr3_aa: CASSLPTDGSSIANYGYTF
j_call: TRBJ2-7; cdr3_length: 15; v_call: TRBV7-2; d_call: NA; clone_size: few; cdr3_nt: TGTGCCAGCAGCCGCCAGGCGACAGGAGGCGAGACGAAGTACTTC; cdr3_aa: CASSRQATGGETKYF
j_call: TRBJ2-1; cdr3_length: 12; v_call: TRBV30; d_call: NA; clone_size: medium-sized; cdr3_nt: TGTGCCCGAGGTTCTGTATCGAATGAGCAGTTCTTC; cdr3_aa: CARGSVSNEQFF
j_call: TRBJ2-2; cdr3_length: 16; v_call: TRBV19; d_call: NA; clone_size: many; cdr3_nt: TGTGCCAGTAGTATTCCCGCAGGCGCGAACACCGGGGAGCTGTTTTTT; cdr3_aa: CASSIPAGANTGELFF
j_call: TRBJ2-7; cdr3_length: 12; v_call: TRBV7-8; d_call: NA; clone_size: medium-sized; cdr3_nt: TGTGCCAGCAGTTCGTCCCAGCTCGAGCAGTACTTC; cdr3_aa: CASSSSQLEQYF
j_call: TRBJ1-1; cdr3_length: 14; v_call: TRBV6-5; d_call: NA; clone_size: medium-sized; cdr3_nt: TGTGCCAGCAGTTACAATAGCCGGAACACTGAAGCTTTCTTT; cdr3_aa: CASSYNSRNTEAFF
j_call: TRBJ1-5; cdr3_length: 14; v_call: TRBV15; d_call: NA; clone_size: NA; cdr3_nt: TGTGCCACCAGCAGAGATGGAGGAGATCAGCCCCAGCATTTT; cdr3_aa: CATSRDGGDQPQHF
j_call: TRBJ1-4; cdr3_length: 13; v_call: TRBV29-1; d_call: NA; clone_size: many; cdr3_nt: TGCAGCGTTGGGGGTTTCAGGGACGAAAAACTGTTTTTT; cdr3_aa: CSVGGFRDEKLFF
j_call: TRBJ1-1; cdr3_length: 15; v_call: TRBV5-1; d_call: NA; clone_size: many; cdr3_nt: TGCGCCAGCAGCTTGGATGGCAATATGAACACTGAAGCTTTCTTT; cdr3_aa: CASSLDGNMNTEAFF
j_call: TRBJ2-1; cdr3_length: 16; v_call: TRBV29-1; d_call: NA; clone_size: medium-sized; cdr3_nt: TGCAGCGTCGCCCCACCCGACGGGAGCTCCTACAATGAGCAGTTCTTC; cdr3_aa: CSVAPPDGSSYNEQFF
j_call: TRBJ2-1; cdr3_length: 12; v_call: TRBV7-3; d_call: NA; clone_size: medium-sized; cdr3_nt: TGTGCCAGCTCCTTCCGGACGGGAGAGCAGTTCTTC; cdr3_aa: CASSFRTGEQFF
j_call: TRBJ2-1; cdr3_length: 13; v_call: TRBV29-1; d_call: NA; clone_size: few; cdr3_nt: TGCAGCGTTGAAGATCCTCGGCTCAATGAGCAGTTCTTC; cdr3_aa: CSVEDPRLNEQFF
j_call: TRBJ2-1; cdr3_length: 15; v_call: TRBV12-3/TRBV12-4; d_call: NA; clone_size: NA; cdr3_nt: TGTGCCAGCAGTTTGCGAGCGAGCTCCTACAATGAGCAGTTCTTC; cdr3_aa: CASSLRASSYNEQFF
j_call: TRBJ2-1; cdr3_length: 14; v_call: TRBV6-4; d_call: TRBD1; clone_size: medium-sized; cdr3_nt: TGTGCCAGTACCCGGACAGGGGACTACAATGAGCAGTTCTTC; cdr3_aa: CASTRTGDYNEQFF
j_call: TRBJ2-3; cdr3_length: 14; v_call: TRBV19; d_call: TRBD2; clone_size: many; cdr3_nt: TGTGCCAGTACGCGCGGGAGGACTTCAGATACGCAGTATTTT; cdr3_aa: CASTRGRTSDTQYF
j_call: TRBJ2-2; cdr3_length: 17; v_call: TRBV28; d_call: NA; clone_size: NA; cdr3_nt: TGTGCCAGCAGCTCTCCCAGAACAGCAGCGAACACCGGGGAGCTGTTTTTT; cdr3_aa: CASSSPRTAANTGELFF